Included here is one T cell receptor beta chain sequence, with context. Some clones are missing from TCRdb's copy, which holds only in-frame ones; the method was immunoSEQ multiplex PCR. The data hold around 200,000 clones, with 75% to 90% observed a single time. The data derive from a study of blood T cell repertoires in COVID-19. The CDR3 runs 19 residues. The V and J ends lost 3 bases and 2 bases, in that order; junction bases with no gene match: 12. CDR1 and CDR2 from the germline V gene are SGDLS and YYNGEE. The chain couples TRBV9 to TRBJ2-3, with 13 bases lining up with TRBD2. This TCR derives from a man aged 40-50 years who had recovered from COVID-19. Sequenced: PBMCs or T cells enriched from blood (not recorded which). CDR3 in DNA: TGTGCCAGCAGCGCCATCCCCTCGGGACTAGCGGGGCCCACAGATACGCAGTATTTT. Translated: CASSAIPSGLAGPTDTQYF.